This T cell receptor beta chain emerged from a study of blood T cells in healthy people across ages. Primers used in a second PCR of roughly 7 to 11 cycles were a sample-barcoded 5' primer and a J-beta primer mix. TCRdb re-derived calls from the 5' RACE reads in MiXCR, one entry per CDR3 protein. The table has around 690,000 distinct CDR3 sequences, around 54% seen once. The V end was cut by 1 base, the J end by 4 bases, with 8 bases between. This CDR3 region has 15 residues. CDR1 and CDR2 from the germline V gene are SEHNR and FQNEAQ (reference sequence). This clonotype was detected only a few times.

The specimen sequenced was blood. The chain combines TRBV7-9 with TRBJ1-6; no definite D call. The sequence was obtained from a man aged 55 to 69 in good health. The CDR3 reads CASSLVSAYNSPLHF. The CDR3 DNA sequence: TGTGCCAGCAGCTTAGTTTCTGCATATAATTCACCCCTCCACTTT.